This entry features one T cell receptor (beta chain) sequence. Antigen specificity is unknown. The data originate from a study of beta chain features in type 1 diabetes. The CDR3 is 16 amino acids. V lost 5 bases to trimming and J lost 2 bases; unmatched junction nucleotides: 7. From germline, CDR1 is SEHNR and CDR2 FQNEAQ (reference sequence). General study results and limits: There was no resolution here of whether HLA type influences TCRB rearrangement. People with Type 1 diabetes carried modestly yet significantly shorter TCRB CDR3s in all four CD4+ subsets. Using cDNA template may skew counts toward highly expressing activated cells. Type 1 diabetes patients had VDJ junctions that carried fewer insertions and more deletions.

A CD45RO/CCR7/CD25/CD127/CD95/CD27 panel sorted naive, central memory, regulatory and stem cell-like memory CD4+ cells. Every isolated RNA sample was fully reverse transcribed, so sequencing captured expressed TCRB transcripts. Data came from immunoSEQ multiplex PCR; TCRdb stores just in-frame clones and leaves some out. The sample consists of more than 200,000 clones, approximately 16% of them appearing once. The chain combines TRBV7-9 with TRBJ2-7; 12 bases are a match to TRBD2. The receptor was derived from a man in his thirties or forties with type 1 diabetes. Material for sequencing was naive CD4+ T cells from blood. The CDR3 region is CASSQLAGGPPYEQYF. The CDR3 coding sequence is TGTGCCAGCAGCCAGCTAGCGGGAGGGCCTCCCTACGAGCAGTACTTC. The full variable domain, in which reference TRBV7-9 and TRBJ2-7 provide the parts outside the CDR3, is DTGVSQNPRHKITKRGQNVTFRCDPISEHNRLYWYRQTLGQGPEFLTYFQNEAQLEKSRLLSDRFSAERPKGSFSTLEIQRTEQGDSAMYLCASSQLAGGPPYEQYFGPGTRLTVT.